Sequencing of this T cell receptor beta chain was carried out in a study of patients and donors after allogeneic stem cell transplantation. As regards this clonotype: This sequence may be a read error, since a much larger clone differs from it by one base.

TCRdb fed the RT-PCR reads into MiXCR, producing one record per CDR3 protein. The sample yields under 200,000 distinct CDR3 sequences, about 29% seen once. This receptor was identified in a human donor who was either an allogeneic HSCT recipient or a stem cell or donor lymphocyte infusion donor (not recorded which). It is not recorded whose cells these are; they may come from a transplant donor. The sample taken for sequencing was blood, either unsorted or a sorted T cell fraction (not recorded which).

The CDR3 sequence: CATSDPRGIYGYTF. The CDR3 DNA is TGTGCCACCAGTGATCCCAGGGGAATCTATGGCTACACCTTC. The rearrangement links TRBV24-1 to TRBJ1-2; possibly TRBD1 for D (6 bases). Trimming cost V 3 bases and J 4 bases, with 11 bases left between them. Germline lookup yields CDR1 KGHDR and CDR2 SFDVKD. CDR3 size: 14 residues.